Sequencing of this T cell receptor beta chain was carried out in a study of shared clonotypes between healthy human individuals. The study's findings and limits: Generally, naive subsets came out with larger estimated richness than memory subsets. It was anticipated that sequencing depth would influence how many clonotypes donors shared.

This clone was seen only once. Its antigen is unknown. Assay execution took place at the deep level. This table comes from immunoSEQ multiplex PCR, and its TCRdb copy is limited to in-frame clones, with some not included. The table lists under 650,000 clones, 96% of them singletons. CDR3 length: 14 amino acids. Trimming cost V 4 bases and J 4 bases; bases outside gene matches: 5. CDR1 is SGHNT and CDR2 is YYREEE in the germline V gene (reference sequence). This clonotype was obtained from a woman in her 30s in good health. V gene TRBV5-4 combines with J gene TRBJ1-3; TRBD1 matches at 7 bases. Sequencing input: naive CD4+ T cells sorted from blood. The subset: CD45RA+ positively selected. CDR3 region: CASSQGTAGNTIYF. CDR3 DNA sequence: TGTGCCAGCAGCCAAGGGACAGCGGGAAACACCATATATTTT.